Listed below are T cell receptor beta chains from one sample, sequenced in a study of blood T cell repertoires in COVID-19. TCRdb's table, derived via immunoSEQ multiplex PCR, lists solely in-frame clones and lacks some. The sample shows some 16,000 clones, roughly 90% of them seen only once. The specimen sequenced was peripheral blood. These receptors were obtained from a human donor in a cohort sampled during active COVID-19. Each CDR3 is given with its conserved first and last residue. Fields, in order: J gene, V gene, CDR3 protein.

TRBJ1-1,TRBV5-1,CASSFGQDTEAFF
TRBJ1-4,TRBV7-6,CASSLGQGGEKLFF
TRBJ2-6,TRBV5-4,CASSLQGYLSGANVLTF
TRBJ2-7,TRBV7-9,CASSHRGRGSYEQYF
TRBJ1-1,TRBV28,CASSLWGTGPNTEAFF
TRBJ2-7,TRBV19,CASSIWGRANEQYF
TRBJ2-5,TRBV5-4,CASSGTGRATQYF
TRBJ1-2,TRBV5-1,CASSLGGDDGYTF
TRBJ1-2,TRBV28,CASSLAGRGGYTF
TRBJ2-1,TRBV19,CASIASSGTHYNEQFF
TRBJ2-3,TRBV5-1,CASSSALTGFTDTQYF
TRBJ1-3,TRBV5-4,CASSREATGNTIYF
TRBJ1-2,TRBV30,CAWSRGFYGYTF
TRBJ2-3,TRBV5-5,CASSLRDRGSTDTQYF
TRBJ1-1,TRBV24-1,CATSPGGVKGTEAFF
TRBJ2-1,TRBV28,CASSTAGKGQFF
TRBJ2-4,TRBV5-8,CASRGRQGAFIQYF
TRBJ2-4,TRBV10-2,CASSNGLAGVHIQYF
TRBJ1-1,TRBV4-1,CASSQDPRNTEAFF
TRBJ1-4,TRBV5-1,CASRGTEKLFF
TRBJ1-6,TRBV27,CASSLQGNSPLHF
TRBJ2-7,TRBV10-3,CAIRSDRDSYEQYF
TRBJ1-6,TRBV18,CASSPVPSSYNSPLHF
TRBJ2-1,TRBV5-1,CASSIGQLYNEQFF
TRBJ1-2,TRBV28,CASSLWSVTAGGYTF
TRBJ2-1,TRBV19,CASSAADNSYNEQFF
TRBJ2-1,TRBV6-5,CASSHLAGAYNEQFF
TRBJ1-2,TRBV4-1,CASSRDRGPNYGYTF
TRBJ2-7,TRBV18,CASSLQDPGVGEQYF
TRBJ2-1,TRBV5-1,CASSLMGLAGVNEQFF
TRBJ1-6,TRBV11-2,CASSLAGTAFNSPLHF
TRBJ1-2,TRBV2,CASSVMGQGSGYTF
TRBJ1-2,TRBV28,CASRGIQAYGYTF